These 8 T cell receptor beta chains were sequenced from one sample in a study of T-cell memory formation after mild COVID-19. TCRdb re-called the 5' RACE reads through MiXCR, storing one row per CDR3 protein. The sample shows around 29,000 distinct CDR3 sequences, around 15% of them seen only once. The sequenced material came from PBMCs or a T cell subset sorted from them (not recorded which). The receptors derive from an adult who had mild COVID-19 (a few samples of this study predate the infection). Cell type and time point are not known.

This clonotype was recorded at least ten times. The chain has TRBV12-3 or TRBV12-4 and TRBJ2-3, with TRBD1 identical over 10 bases. The CDR3 is 15 amino acids. V was pared by 4 bases and J by 4 bases, with 5 bases of the junction left unmatched. The CDR3 DNA follows: TGTGCCAGCAGTTGGGGGACAGGGGAGTCAGATACGCAGTATTTT. It specifies CASSWGTGESDTQYF.

This clonotype occurred many times. The chain uses TRBV30 and TRBJ2-5; no firm D call. Germline-derived CDR1 and CDR2 are GTSNPN and SVGIG (reference sequence). The CDR3 totals 12 residues. V lost 3 bases, J lost 5 bases, and 10 bases lay in between. As DNA, the CDR3 is TGTGCCTGGAGGGGGTCTGGGGAGACCCAGTACTTC. This encodes CAWRGSGETQYF.

This clonotype was observed at least ten times. Because the CDR3's place on the DNA is in doubt, the DNA is left out and the CDR3 is given as listed by TCRdb. V usage is TRBV12-3 or TRBV12-4 and J usage is TRBJ2-2; no DNA check was done on the table's D call, TRBD1. The CDR3 totals 17 residues, both ends included. The CDR3 loop is CASQTPLWQTNTGELFF.

This clonotype was counted ten times or more. The genes are TRBV7-3 and TRBJ1-6, with TRBD1 matching over 7 bases. The germline V gene encodes CDR1 SGHTA and CDR2 FQGTGA. The V and J ends lost 3 bases and 7 bases, in that order; junction bases with no gene match: 3. This CDR3 has 14 residues. The CDR3 here is CASSFRDRNSPLHF. The CDR3 nucleotides are TGTGCCAGCAGCTTCCGGGACAGAAATTCACCCCTCCACTTT.

This clonotype was picked up many times. The chain carries TRBV29-1 and TRBJ1-5, with D possibly being TRBD1 (5 bases). V lost 4 bases, J lost 2 bases, and 21 bases lay in between. Germline V CDR1 and CDR2: SQVTM, ANQGSEA. The CDR3 is made up of 17 amino acids. CDR3 in DNA: TGCAGCGTTGCATGTCCCGGGGCGGGCCCGGGCAATCAGCCCCAGCATTTT. It translates to CSVACPGAGPGNQPQHF.

This clonotype was picked up many times. V and J are TRBV7-2 and TRBJ2-7, with 13 nucleotides matching TRBD2. The V gene's germline CDR1 is SGHTA and CDR2 FQGNSA. Trimming took 3 bases from V and 2 from J; bases not matched to a gene: 7. The CDR3 loop spans 17 amino acids. For the CDR3, the DNA is TGTGCCAGCAGCTTCACTCCGGGACTAGCGGGGACCTACGAGCAGTACTTC. It codes for CASSFTPGLAGTYEQYF.

This clonotype has a handful of counts. The chain carries TRBV25-1 and TRBJ1-6, with D unresolved. Germline V gives CDR1 MGHDK, CDR2 SYGVNS. The CDR3 spans 15 residues. V dropped 6 bases and J dropped 7 bases, with 16 bases sitting between them. The CDR3, as DNA: TGTGCCAGCAGCCTACGGGAGGGCGGGAATTCACCCCTCCACTTT. This codes for CASSLREGGNSPLHF.

This clonotype was counted at least ten times. This chain uses TRBV7-2 with TRBJ2-1, with D maybe TRBD2 (5 bases). The germline V and J ends were trimmed by 3 bases and 10 bases, with 10 bases remaining between them. The CDR3 totals 12 residues. Germline lookup yields CDR1 SGHTA and CDR2 FQGNSA. The CDR3 nucleotides are TGTGCCAGCAGCTTTCGGGGTTCGGAGCAGTTCTTC. This translates into CASSFRGSEQFF.